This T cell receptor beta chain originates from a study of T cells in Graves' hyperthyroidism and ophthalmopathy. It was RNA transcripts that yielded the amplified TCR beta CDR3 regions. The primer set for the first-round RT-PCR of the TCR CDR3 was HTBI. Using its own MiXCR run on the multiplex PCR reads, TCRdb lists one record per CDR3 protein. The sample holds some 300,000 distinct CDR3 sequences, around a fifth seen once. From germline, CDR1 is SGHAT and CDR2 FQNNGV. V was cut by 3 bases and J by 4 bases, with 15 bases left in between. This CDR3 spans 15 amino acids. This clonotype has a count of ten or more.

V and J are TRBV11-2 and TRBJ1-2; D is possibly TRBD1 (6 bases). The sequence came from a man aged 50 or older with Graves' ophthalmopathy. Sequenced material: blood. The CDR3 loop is CASSLGLQGSYGYTF. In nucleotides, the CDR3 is TGTGCCAGCAGCTTGGGATTACAGGGATCCTATGGCTACACCTTC.